Each of the 25 T cell receptor beta chains below was sequenced from the same sample in a study of blood T cell repertoires in COVID-19. The table came from immunoSEQ multiplex PCR; TCRdb's copy has only in-frame clones and leaves some out. The data hold approximately 93,000 clones, with 55% to 75% observed a single time. What was sequenced was peripheral blood. The receptor source for this set is a woman at least 80 years old with acute or convalescent COVID-19.

J is TRBJ1-4 and V is TRBV18; 10 bases align to TRBD1. Germline V gene sequence: CDR1 KGHSH, CDR2 LQKENI. The V gene end was trimmed by 3 bases and the J gene end by 0 bases; junction bases not matched to a gene: 13. The CDR3 has 20 residues. In DNA, the CDR3 is TGTGCCAGCTCACCCGCCGCATCGGCGGGACAGGGGACAACTAATGAAAAACTGTTTTTT. It codes for CASSPAASAGQGTTNEKLFF.

The chain links TRBV6-5 to TRBJ1-1; 9 bases match TRBD1. This CDR3 region has 15 residues. Trimming cost V 5 bases and J 3 bases; bases outside gene matches: 7. CDR1 is MNHEY, CDR2 SVGAGI, per germline. CDR3 loop: CASSKRTGVDTEAFF. CDR3 nucleotide sequence: TGTGCCAGCAGTAAGAGGACAGGGGTGGACACTGAAGCTTTCTTT.

A few counts support this clone. V gene TRBV18 combines with J gene TRBJ1-2, with 7 bases that match TRBD1. This CDR3 spans 15 amino acids. V shed 0 bases and J 3 bases; nucleotides not matched to a gene: 4. Germline V gives CDR1 KGHSH, CDR2 LQKENI. The CDR3 DNA reads as TGTGCCAGCTCACCACCTGACAGGGACGACTATGGCTACACCTTC. This encodes CASSPPDRDDYGYTF. The complete variable domain, with remaining parts taken from reference TRBV18 and TRBJ1-2, reads NAGVMQNPRHLVRRRGQEARLRCSPMKGHSHVYWYRQLPEEGLKFMVYLQKENIIDESGMPKERFSAEFPKEGPSILRIQQVVRGDSAAYFCASSPPDRDDYGYTFGSGTRLTVV.

CDR3 DNA sequence: TGTGCCACCGCGAGGGGCAATCAGCCCCAGCATTTT. Encoded protein: CATARGNQPQHF. The V and J genes are TRBV15 and TRBJ1-5; D is unclear. Germline-derived CDR1 and CDR2 are LNHNV and YYDKDF (reference sequence). V gave up 8 bases and J gave up 2 bases, with 7 bases separating them. This CDR3 is built from 12 residues.

The chain couples TRBV15 to TRBJ2-7; 14 bases map to TRBD2. V dropped 3 bases and J dropped 3; count of bases not matched to a gene: 7. In germline, CDR1 is LNHNV, CDR2 YYDKDF (reference sequence). The CDR3 is made up of 17 amino acids. The chain's CDR3 is CATSRSTSGGAGYEQYF. For the CDR3, the DNA is TGTGCCACCAGCAGGTCGACTAGCGGGGGGGCTGGCTACGAGCAGTACTTC.

The chain recombines TRBV19 with TRBJ1-2; D is possibly TRBD1 (5 bases). Trimming stripped 3 bases from V and 7 bases from J, with 15 bases between. There are 14 residues in the CDR3. Germline loops: CDR1 LNHDA, CDR2 SQIVND (reference sequence). DNA for the CDR3: TGTGCCAGTAGTATGGGGCCTCTCGAAAGTGGCTACACCTTC. Translation gives CASSMGPLESGYTF.

This sequence joins TRBV3-1 (or the pseudogene TRBV3-2) and TRBJ2-1; TRBD1 agrees at 9 bases. There are 16 residues in the CDR3. J gave up 8 bases and V 6 bases, and 14 bases lay outside the gene matches. Germline CDR1 LGHDT, CDR2 YNNKEL (reference sequence). The CDR3 sequence is CASSHRERGQGDEQFF. The CDR3 DNA is TGTGCCAGCAGTCACAGAGAGCGGGGACAGGGTGATGAGCAGTTCTTC.

This clone was counted once. The rearrangement links TRBV5-6 to TRBJ1-2, with 8 positions matching TRBD1. The CDR3 is 13 residues long. Germline-derived CDR1 and CDR2 are SGHDT and YYEEEE. The ends lost 2 bases at V and 6 bases at J; junction bases unmatched: 3. The CDR3 coding sequence is TGTGCCAGCAGCTTTCACAGGGGGGATGGCTACACCTTC. This encodes CASSFHRGDGYTF.

The chain couples TRBV5-1 to TRBJ1-2; the match to TRBD1 covers 12 bases. Germline CDR1 reads SGHRS; CDR2 reads YFSETQ. The CDR3 is 16 residues long. With 4 bases clipped from V and 2 bases from J, the junction kept 6 bases outside the gene matches. The CDR3: CASSHGTGGGNYGYTF. DNA for the CDR3: TGCGCCAGCAGCCACGGGACAGGGGGCGGAAACTATGGCTACACCTTC.

The chain carries TRBV7-9 and TRBJ2-7, with 8 bases aligning to TRBD1. Per the germline V gene, CDR1 is SEHNR and CDR2 is FQNEAQ (reference sequence). J was trimmed by 5 bases and V by 3 bases; bases with no gene match: 3. CDR3 length equals 13 residues. For the CDR3, the DNA is TGTGCCAGCAGCTTTGCAGGGGGCCACGAGCAGTACTTC. Protein: CASSFAGGHEQYF.

The V call is TRBV7-2, the J call TRBJ2-3; 12 bases match TRBD2. The CDR3 consists of 15 residues. In germline, CDR1 is SGHTA, CDR2 FQGNSA. The J segment lost 7 bases and the V segment lost 4 bases, leaving 6 bases of the junction unmatched. Written as DNA, the CDR3 is TGTGCCAGCAGCTGGGCTAGCGGGGGGGCAAATACGCAGTATTTT. It yields the protein CASSWASGGANTQYF.

This rearrangement joins TRBV7-9 to TRBJ1-6, with D unresolved. This CDR3 comprises 15 residues. Trimming left V 4 bases short and J 6 bases short, with 13 bases between. The germline CDR1 and CDR2 sequences are SEHNR and FQNEAQ (reference sequence). This chain's CDR3 is CASSSTREGNSPLHF. CDR3 nucleotides: TGTGCCAGCAGCTCAACGAGGGAGGGTAATTCACCCCTCCACTTT. Full variable domain (remainder filled in from reference TRBV7-9 and TRBJ1-6): DTGVSQNPRHKITKRGQNVTFRCDPISEHNRLYWYRQTLGQGPEFLTYFQNEAQLEKSRLLSDRFSAERPKGSFSTLEIQRTEQGDSAMYLCASSSTREGNSPLHFGNGTRLTVT.

This clone was observed a handful of times. This sequence joins TRBV5-1 and TRBJ2-3, with 9 bases fitting TRBD2. This CDR3 has 15 amino acids. Germline V lookup: CDR1 SGHRS, CDR2 YFSETQ. The V and J ends lost 4 bases and 2 bases, in that order; junction bases with no gene match: 5. The CDR3 spells CASSRGTSSTDTQYF. The CDR3 bases are TGCGCCAGCAGCCGAGGGACTAGCTCCACAGATACGCAGTATTTT.

The chain joins TRBV9 to TRBJ1-2; D gene ambiguous. Trimming cost V 5 bases and J 2 bases, with 13 bases left between them. CDR1 SGDLS and CDR2 YYNGEE come from the germline V gene. The length of the CDR3 is 14 residues. CDR3 residues: CASRSKGANYGYTF. For the CDR3, the DNA is TGTGCCAGCAGGTCTAAGGGAGCCAACTATGGCTACACCTTC.

The chain links TRBV2 to TRBJ1-2, with 9 bases lining up with TRBD1. CDR3 length equals 13 residues. The V gene end was trimmed by 7 bases and the J gene end by 5 bases; junction bases not matched to a gene: 5. The germline CDR1 and CDR2 sequences are SNHLY and FYNNEI. CDR3 sequence reads: CASTPDRGYGYTF. The CDR3 bases are TGTGCCAGCACTCCCGACAGGGGGTATGGCTACACCTTC.

The V and J genes are TRBV27 and TRBJ2-7, with 8 bases identical to TRBD1. Germline values: CDR1 MNHEY, CDR2 SMNVEV (reference sequence). The CDR3 sequence is 19 residues long. Germline trimming cut 2 bases from V and 1 base from J; bases unmatched to any gene: 16. In DNA, the CDR3 is TGTGCCAGCAGTTTACGGGCCCGGACAGGGCCCTACTCTTCCTACGAGCAGTACTTC. Protein product: CASSLRARTGPYSSYEQYF.

The chain is built from TRBV11-2 and TRBJ2-7, with unresolved D. CDR1 is SGHAT and CDR2 is FQNNGV in the germline V gene. V lost 5 bases and J lost 10, with 18 bases in between. The CDR3 is 13 residues long. The CDR3: CASSVRSLPGQYF. The CDR3 bases are TGTGCCAGCAGCGTCCGGAGCCTGCCGGGTCAGTACTTC.

The V call is TRBV25-1, the J call TRBJ1-2, with 9 bases aligning to TRBD1. The V gene end was trimmed by 1 base and the J gene end by 7 bases; junction bases not matched to a gene: 4. The germline CDR1 and CDR2 sequences are MGHDK and SYGVNS. This CDR3 is built from 14 residues. DNA of the CDR3: TGTGCCAGCAGTGAATCGACAGGGGGAATTGGCTACACCTTC. Translating it yields CASSESTGGIGYTF.

The chain recombines TRBV27 with TRBJ2-7; a possible D gene is TRBD1 (6 bases). Looked up from germline, CDR1 is MNHEY and CDR2 is SMNVEV (reference sequence). The CDR3 is 20 amino acids. V dropped 6 bases and J dropped 5 bases, with 35 bases sitting between them. DNA for the CDR3: TGTGCCAGCAGCCGCCGGACGGGATCCCAAAGGGGGAGTCGGTTGGACGAGCAGTACTTC. The encoded protein is CASSRRTGSQRGSRLDEQYF.

The chain has TRBV15 and TRBJ1-2; the D gene is possibly TRBD1 (6 bases). CDR1 is LNHNV and CDR2 is YYDKDF in the germline V gene (reference sequence). The CDR3 has 14 amino acids. V lost 3 bases and J 0 bases, leaving 8 bases between the germline ends. This CDR3 reads CATSRDRSNYGYTF. The CDR3 DNA reads TGTGCCACCAGCAGGGACAGATCTAACTATGGCTACACCTTC. The whole variable domain, remainder taken from reference TRBV15 and TRBJ1-2, is DAMVIQNPRYQVTQFGKPVTLSCSQTLNHNVMYWYQQKSSQAPKLLFHYYDKDFNNEADTPDNFQSRRPNTSFCFLDIRSPGLGDTAMYLCATSRDRSNYGYTFGSGTRLTVV.

The V and J genes are TRBV9 and TRBJ2-3; 7 bases line up with TRBD2. CDR3 size: 16 residues. Losses at the gene ends were 0 bases for V and 2 bases for J; bases not matched to a gene: 6. Germline lookup yields CDR1 SGDLS and CDR2 YYNGEE. In DNA form, the CDR3 reads TGTGCCAGCAGCGTAGGTTCTAGCGGATACACAGATACGCAGTATTTT. Protein product: CASSVGSSGYTDTQYF.

The V and J genes are TRBV27 and TRBJ2-7; 9 bases fit TRBD1. CDR1 MNHEY and CDR2 SMNVEV come from the germline V gene (reference sequence). V was clipped by 7 bases and J by 9 bases; unmatched bases: 16. This CDR3 has 15 amino acids. CDR3 sequence: CASKKGDRANLGQYF. CDR3 coding DNA: TGTGCCAGCAAGAAGGGGGACAGGGCCAACCTCGGGCAGTACTTC.

This clone was observed a handful of times. The CDR3 spells CASSLAASGGARTQYF. The CDR3 DNA sequence: TGTGCCAGCAGCTTAGCGGCTAGCGGGGGGGCCCGTACGCAGTATTTT. The chain uses TRBV7-2 and TRBJ2-3; 12 positions agree with TRBD2. The CDR3 runs to 16 residues. J was trimmed by 8 bases and V by 0 bases; bases with no gene match: 6. The germline V gene encodes CDR1 SGHTA and CDR2 FQGNSA.

This sequence joins TRBV18 and TRBJ1-2, with 9 bases identical to TRBD1. In germline, CDR1 is KGHSH, CDR2 LQKENI. J was trimmed by 14 bases and V by 5 bases; bases with no gene match: 9. The CDR3 runs 12 residues. CDR3 amino acids: CASSSTAGTGTF. The CDR3 DNA is TGTGCCAGCTCATCTACTGCCGGGACAGGGACCTTC. Filled out from reference TRBV18 and TRBJ1-2, the complete variable domain reads NAGVMQNPRHLVRRRGQEARLRCSPMKGHSHVYWYRQLPEEGLKFMVYLQKENIIDESGMPKERFSAEFPKEGPSILRIQQVVRGDSAAYFCASSSTAGTGTFGSGTRLTVV.

V gene TRBV10-3 combines with J gene TRBJ1-3; possibly TRBD1 for D (6 bases). This CDR3 has 12 amino acids. CDR1 is ENHRY and CDR2 is SYGVKD in the germline V gene. The V end lost 8 bases, the J end lost 7 bases, and 12 bases lay between the germline ends. CDR3 nucleotide sequence: TGTGCCATCTCCCGGGGGGCGAACACCATATATTTT. It translates to CAISRGANTIYF.